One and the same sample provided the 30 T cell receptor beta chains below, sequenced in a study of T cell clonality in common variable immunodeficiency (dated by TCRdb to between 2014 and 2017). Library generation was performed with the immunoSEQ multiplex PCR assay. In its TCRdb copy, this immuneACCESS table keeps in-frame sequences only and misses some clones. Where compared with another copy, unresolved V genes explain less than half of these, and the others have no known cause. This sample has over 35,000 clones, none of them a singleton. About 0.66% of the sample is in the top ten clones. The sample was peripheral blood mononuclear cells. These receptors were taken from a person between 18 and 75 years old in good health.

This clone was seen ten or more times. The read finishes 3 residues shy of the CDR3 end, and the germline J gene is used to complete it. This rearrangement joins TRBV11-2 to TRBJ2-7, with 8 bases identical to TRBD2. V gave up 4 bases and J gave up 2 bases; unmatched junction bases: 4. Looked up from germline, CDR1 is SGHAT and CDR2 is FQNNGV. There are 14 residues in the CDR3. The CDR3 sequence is CASSSAGAPYEQYF. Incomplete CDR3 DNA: TGTGCCAGCAGCTCAGCGGGAGCGCCCTACGAG.

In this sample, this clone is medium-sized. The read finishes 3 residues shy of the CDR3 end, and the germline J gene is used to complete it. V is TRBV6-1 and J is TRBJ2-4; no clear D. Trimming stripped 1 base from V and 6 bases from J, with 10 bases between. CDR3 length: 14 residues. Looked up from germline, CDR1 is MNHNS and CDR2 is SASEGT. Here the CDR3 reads CASSEGYEGNIQYF. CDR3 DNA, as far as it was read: TGTGCCAGCAGTGAAGGGTACGAAGGAAACATT.

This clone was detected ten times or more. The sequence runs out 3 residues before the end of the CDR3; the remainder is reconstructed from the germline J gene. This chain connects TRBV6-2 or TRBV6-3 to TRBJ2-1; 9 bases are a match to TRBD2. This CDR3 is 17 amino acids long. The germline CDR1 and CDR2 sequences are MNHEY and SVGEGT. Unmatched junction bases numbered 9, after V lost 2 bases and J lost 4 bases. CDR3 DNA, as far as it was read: TGTGCCAGCAGTTACGCGCGGGCTAGCGGGGAGTACAATGAG. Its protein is CASSYARASGEYNE. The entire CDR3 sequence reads CASSYARASGEYNEQFF.

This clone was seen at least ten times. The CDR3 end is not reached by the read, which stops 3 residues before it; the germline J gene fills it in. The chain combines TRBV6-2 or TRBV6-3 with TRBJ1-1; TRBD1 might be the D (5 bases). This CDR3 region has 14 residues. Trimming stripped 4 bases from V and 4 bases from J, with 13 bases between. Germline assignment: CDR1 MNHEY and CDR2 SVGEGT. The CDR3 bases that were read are TGTGCCAGCAGTTTGGCAGGGAGGGGCACTGAA. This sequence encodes CASSLAGRGTE. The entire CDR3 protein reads CASSLAGRGTEAFF.

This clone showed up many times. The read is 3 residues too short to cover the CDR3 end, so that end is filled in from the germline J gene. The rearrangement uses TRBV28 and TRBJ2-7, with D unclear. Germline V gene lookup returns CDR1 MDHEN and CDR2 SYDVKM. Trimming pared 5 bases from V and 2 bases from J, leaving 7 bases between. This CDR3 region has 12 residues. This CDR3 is CASSPSPYEQYF. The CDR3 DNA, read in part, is TGTGCCAGCAGTCCCTCCCCCTACGAG. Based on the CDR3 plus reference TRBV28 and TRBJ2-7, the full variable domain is DVKVTQSSRYLVKRTGEKVFLECVQDMDHENMFWYRQDPGLGLRLIYFSYDVKMKEKGDIPEGYSVSREKKERFSLILESASTNQTSMYLCASSPSPYEQYFGPGTRLTVT.

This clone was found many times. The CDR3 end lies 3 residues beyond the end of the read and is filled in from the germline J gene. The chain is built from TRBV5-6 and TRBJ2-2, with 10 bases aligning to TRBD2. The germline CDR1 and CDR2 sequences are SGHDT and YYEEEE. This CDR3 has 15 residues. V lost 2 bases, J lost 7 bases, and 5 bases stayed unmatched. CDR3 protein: CASSFQRGGIGELFF. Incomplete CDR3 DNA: TGTGCCAGCAGCTTCCAGCGGGGGGGAATCGGGGAG.

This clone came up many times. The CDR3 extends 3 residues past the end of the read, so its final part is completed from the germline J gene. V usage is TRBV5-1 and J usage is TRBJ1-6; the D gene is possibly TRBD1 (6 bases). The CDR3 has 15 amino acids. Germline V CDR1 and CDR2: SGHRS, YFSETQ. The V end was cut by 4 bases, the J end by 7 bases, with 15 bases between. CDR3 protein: CASSPSTGRNSPLHF. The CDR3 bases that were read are TGCGCCAGCAGCCCTTCCACAGGGAGAAATTCACCC.

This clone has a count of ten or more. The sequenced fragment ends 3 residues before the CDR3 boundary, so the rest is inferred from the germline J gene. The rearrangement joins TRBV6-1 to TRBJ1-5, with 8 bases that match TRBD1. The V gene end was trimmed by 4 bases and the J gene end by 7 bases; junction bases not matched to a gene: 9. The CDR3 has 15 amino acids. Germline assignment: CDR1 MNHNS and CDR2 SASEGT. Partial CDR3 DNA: TGTGCCAGCAGTGCCCTCCCGGACAGGGAGCAGCCC. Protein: CASSALPDREQP. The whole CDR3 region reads CASSALPDREQPQHF.

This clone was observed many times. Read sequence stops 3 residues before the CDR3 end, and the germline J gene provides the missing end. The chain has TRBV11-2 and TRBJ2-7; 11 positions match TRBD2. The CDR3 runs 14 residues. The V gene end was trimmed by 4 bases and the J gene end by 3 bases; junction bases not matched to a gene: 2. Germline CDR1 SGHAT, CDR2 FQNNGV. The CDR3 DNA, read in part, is TGTGCCAGCAGCTGGGGGACTAGCGGCTACGAG. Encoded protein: CASSWGTSGYE. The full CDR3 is CASSWGTSGYEQYF.

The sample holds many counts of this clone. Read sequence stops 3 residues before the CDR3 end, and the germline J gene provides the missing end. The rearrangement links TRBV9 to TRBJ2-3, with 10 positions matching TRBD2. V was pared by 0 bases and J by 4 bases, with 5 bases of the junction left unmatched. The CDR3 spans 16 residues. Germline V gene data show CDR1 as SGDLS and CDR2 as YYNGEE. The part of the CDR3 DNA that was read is TGTGCCAGCAGCGTAGAGGCTAGCGGGGGTCCAGATACG. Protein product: CASSVEASGGPDT. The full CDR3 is CASSVEASGGPDTQYF.

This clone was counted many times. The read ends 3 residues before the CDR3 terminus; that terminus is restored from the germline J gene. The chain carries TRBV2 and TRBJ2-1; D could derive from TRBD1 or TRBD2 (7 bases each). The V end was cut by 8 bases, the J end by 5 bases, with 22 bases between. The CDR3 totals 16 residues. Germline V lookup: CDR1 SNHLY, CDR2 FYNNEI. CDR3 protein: CASCMSAGRGHNEQFF. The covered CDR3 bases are TGTGCCAGCTGTATGTCGGCGGGGAGGGGGCACAATGAG.

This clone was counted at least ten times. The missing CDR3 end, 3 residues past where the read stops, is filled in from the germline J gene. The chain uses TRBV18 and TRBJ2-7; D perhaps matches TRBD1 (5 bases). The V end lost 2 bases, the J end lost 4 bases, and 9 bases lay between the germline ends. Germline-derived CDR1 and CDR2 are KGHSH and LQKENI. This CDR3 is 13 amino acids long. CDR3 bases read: TGTGCCAGCTCACCAACCTCAGGGTACGAG. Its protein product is CASSPTSGYE. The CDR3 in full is CASSPTSGYEQYF.

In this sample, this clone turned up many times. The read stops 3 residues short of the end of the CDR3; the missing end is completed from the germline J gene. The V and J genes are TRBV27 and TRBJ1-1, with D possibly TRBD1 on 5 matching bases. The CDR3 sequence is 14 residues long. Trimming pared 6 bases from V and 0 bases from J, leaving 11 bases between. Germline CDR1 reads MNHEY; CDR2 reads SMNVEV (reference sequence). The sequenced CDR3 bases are TGTGCCAGCAGAACAGGAGCCGTGAACACTGAA. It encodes CASRTGAVNTE. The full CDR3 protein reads CASRTGAVNTEAFF.

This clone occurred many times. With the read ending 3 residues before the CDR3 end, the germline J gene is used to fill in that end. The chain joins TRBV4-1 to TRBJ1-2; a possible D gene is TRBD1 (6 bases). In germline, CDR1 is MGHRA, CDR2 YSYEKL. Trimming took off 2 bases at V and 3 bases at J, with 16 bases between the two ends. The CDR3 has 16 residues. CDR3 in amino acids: CASSQTRTAFYYGYTF. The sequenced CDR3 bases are TGCGCCAGCAGCCAAACCAGGACAGCCTTCTACTATGGC.

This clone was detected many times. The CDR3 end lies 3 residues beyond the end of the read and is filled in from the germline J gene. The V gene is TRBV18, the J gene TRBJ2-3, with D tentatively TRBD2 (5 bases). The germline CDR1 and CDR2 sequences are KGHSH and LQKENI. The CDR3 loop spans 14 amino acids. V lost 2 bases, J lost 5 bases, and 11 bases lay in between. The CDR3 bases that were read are TGTGCCAGCTCACCAGGTCTAGCAGGAGATACG. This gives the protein CASSPGLAGDT. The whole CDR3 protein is CASSPGLAGDTQYF.

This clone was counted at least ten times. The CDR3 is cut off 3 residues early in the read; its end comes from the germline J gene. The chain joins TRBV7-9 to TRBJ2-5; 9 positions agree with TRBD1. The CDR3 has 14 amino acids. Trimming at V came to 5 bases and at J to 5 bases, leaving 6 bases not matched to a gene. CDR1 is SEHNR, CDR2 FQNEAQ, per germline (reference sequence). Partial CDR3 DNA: TGTGCCAGCAGCCTACGGGACAGGGACGAGACC. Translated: CASSLRDRDET. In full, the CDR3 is CASSLRDRDETQYF.

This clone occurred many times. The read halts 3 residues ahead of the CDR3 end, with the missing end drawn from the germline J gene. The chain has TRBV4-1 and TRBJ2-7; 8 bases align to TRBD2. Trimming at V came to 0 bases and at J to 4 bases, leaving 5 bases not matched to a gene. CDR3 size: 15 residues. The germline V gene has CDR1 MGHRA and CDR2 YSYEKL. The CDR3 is CASSQDLAGGYEQYF. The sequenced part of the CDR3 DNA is TGCGCCAGCAGCCAAGATCTGGCGGGAGGTTACGAG.

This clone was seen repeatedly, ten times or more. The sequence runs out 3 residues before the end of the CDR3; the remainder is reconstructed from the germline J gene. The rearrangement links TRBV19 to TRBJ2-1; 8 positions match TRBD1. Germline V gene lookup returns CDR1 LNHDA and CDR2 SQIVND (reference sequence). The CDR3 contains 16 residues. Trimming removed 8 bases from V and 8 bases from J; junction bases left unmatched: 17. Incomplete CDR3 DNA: TGTGCCAGTTCCTTTCCGCCGGGACAGGTGGGTTATGAG. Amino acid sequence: CASSFPPGQVGYE. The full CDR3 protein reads CASSFPPGQVGYEQFF.

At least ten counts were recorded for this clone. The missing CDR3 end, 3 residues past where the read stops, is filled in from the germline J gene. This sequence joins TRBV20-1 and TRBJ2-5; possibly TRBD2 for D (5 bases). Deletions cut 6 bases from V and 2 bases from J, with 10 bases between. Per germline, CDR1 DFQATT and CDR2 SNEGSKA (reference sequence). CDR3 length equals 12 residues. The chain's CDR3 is CSATTRQETQYF. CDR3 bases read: TGCAGTGCGACCACTAGACAAGAGACC.

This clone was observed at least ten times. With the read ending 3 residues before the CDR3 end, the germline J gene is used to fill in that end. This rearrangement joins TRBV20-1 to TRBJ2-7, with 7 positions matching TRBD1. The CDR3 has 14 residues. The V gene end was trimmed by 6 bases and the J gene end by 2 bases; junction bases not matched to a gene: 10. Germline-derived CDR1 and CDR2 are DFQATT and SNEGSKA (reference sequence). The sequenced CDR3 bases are TGCAGTGCGGAAAAACCGGGACAGACCTACGAG. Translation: CSAEKPGQTYE. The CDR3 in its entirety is CSAEKPGQTYEQYF.

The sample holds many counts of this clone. CDR3 protein: CASRYRGAKNIQYF. CDR3 bases read: TGTGCCAGCAGATACAGGGGTGCCAAAAACATT. This chain links TRBV2 with TRBJ2-4; 7 bases are shared with TRBD1. Read coverage stops 3 residues before the CDR3 terminus; the germline J gene supplies the remainder. The trim removed 6 bases at V and 1 base at J, leaving 3 bases unmatched. Germline values: CDR1 SNHLY, CDR2 FYNNEI. The CDR3 has 14 amino acids.

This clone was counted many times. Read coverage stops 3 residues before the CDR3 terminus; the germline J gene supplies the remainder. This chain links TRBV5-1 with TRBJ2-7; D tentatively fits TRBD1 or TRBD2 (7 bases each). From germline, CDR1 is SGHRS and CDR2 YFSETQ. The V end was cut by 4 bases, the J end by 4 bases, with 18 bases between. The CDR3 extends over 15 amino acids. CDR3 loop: CASSEGGGQFYEQYF. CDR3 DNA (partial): TGCGCCAGCAGCGAGGGAGGGGGACAGTTTTACGAG.

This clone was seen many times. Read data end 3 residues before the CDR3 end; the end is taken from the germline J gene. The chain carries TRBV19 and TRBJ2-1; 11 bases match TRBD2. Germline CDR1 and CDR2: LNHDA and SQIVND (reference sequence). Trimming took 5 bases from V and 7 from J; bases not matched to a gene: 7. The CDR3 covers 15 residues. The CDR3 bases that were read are TGTGCCAGTAGTCCCCTAGCGGGAGGTGGGAATGAG. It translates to CASSPLAGGGNE. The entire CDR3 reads CASSPLAGGGNEQFF.

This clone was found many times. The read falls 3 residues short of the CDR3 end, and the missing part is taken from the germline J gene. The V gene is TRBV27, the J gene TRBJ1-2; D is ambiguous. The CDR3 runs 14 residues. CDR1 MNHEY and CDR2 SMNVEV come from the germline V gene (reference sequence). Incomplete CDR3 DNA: TGTGCCAGCAGTCCCGACACCGTTCCTAACGGC. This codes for CASSPDTVPNG. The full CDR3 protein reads CASSPDTVPNGYTF.

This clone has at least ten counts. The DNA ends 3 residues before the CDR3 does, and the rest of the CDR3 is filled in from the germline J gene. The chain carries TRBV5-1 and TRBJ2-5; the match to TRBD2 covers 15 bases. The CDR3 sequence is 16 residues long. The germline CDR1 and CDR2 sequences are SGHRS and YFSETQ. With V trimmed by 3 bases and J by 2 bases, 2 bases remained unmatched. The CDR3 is CASSSGLAGGQETQYF. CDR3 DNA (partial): TGCGCCAGCAGCTCCGGACTAGCGGGAGGGCAAGAGACC. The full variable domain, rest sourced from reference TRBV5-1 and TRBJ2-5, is KAGVTQTPRYLIKTRGQQVTLSCSPISGHRSVSWYQQTPGQGLQFLFEYFSETQRNKGNFPGRFSGRQFSNSRSEMNVSTLELGDSALYLCASSSGLAGGQETQYFGPGTRLLVL.

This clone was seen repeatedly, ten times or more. Here the CDR3 reads CAKQDSSGQNEQFF. The sequenced CDR3 bases are TGCGCCAAGCAGGATTCTAGCGGTCAGAATGAG. The chain carries TRBV5-1 and TRBJ2-1, with 7 positions matching TRBD2. The sequence runs out 3 residues before the end of the CDR3; the remainder is reconstructed from the germline J gene. CDR1 SGHRS and CDR2 YFSETQ come from the germline V gene. After removal of 9 bases from V and 7 bases from J, the junction contained 13 bases not matched to a gene. The CDR3 loop spans 14 amino acids.

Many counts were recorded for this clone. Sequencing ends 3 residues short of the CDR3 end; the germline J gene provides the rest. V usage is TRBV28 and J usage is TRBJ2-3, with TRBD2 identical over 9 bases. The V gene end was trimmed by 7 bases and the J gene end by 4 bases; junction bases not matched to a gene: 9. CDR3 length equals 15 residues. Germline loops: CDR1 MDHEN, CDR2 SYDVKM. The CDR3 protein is CASTPASGKSDTQYF. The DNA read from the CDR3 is TGTGCCAGCACCCCCGCTAGCGGGAAATCAGATACG.

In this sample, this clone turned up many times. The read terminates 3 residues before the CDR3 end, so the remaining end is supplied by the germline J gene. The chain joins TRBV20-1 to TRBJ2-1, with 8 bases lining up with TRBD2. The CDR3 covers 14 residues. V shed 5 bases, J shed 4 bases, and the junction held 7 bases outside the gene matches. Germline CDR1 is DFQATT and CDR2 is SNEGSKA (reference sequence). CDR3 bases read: TGCAGTGCTGAACCGGGACTAGGATACAATGAG. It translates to CSAEPGLGYNE. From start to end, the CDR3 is CSAEPGLGYNEQFF.

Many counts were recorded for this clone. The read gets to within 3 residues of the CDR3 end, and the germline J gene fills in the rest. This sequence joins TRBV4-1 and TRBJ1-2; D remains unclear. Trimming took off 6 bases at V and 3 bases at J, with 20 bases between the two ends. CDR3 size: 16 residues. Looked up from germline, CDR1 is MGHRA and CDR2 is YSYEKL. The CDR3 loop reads CASSPSAAQLDYGYTF. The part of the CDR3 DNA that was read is TGCGCCAGCAGTCCTTCGGCGGCCCAGCTGGACTATGGC.

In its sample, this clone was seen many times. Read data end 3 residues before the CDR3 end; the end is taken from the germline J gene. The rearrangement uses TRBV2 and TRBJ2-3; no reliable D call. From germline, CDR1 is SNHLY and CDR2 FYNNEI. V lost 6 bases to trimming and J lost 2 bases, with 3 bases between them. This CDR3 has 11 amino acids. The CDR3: CASSFTDTQYF. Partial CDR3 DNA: TGTGCCAGCAGCTTCACAGATACG.